The sequence of this T cell receptor (beta chain) was determined in a study of spatial heterogeneity in lung cancer. Each CDR3 protein is one row after TCRdb ran MiXCR on the 5' RACE reads. The table has 45,000 to 55,000 distinct CDR3 sequences, approximately 12% seen once. Time point of the sample: blood at routine non-recurrence follow-up after resection. This clonotype appeared many times. The CDR3 consists of 14 residues. In germline, CDR1 is SEHNR, CDR2 FQNEAQ (reference sequence). Trimming stripped 1 base from V and 5 bases from J, with 11 bases between. The rearrangement links TRBV7-9 to TRBJ2-5; no definite D call. The starting material was PBMCs, obtained at follow-up. The origin of this receptor is a male donor with early-stage non-small cell lung cancer. The CDR3 sequence: CASSLDLHAETQYF. The CDR3 DNA reads TGTGCCAGCAGCTTAGATCTCCACGCGGAGACCCAGTACTTC.